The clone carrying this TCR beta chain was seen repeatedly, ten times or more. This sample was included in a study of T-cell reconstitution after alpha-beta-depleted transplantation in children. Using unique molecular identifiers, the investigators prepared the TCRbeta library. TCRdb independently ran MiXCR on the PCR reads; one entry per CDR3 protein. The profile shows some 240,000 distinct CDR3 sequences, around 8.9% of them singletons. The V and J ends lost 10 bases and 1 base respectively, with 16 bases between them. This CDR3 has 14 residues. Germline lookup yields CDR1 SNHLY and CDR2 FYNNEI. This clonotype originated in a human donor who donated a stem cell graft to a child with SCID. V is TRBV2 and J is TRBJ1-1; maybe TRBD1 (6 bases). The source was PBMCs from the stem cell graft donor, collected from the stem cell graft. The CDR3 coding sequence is TGTGCCAATGAGGGCAGGGGACAGAACACTGAAGCTTTCTTT. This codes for CANEGRGQNTEAFF.